These T cell receptor beta chains were read from a single sample in a study of T cell responses to AZD1222 COVID-19 vaccine. Only in-frame clones appear in the TCRdb table, and some are missing; sequencing was by immunoSEQ multiplex PCR. The table has about 96,000 clones, 90% seen once. Sequenced here: peripheral blood, sampled on day 0 of AZD1222 vaccination. These receptors were taken from an adult in good health. CDR3s include the opening cysteine and the closing phenylalanine or tryptophan. Fields, in order: V gene, J gene, D gene, clone size, CDR3 DNA, CDR3 protein. D genes are given only for firm matches. Clone size appears in some rows only: once, few, many, or a class for an expanded clone.

V: TRBV28; J: TRBJ2-2; D: -; size: -; DNA: TGTGCCAGCAGGCCCTCCGGGAGGAACACCGGGGAGCTGTTTTTT; CDR3: CASRPSGRNTGELFF
V: TRBV7-9; J: TRBJ2-1; D: TRBD1; size: -; DNA: TGTGCCAGCAGCCCCGGGACAGGGGGCGGTGAGCAGTTCTTC; CDR3: CASSPGTGGGEQFF
V: TRBV5-4; J: TRBJ1-2; D: TRBD1; size: -; DNA: TGTGCCAGCAGTAGGGGACAGGGAGGCCTGGGTGGCTACACCTTC; CDR3: CASSRGQGGLGGYTF
V: TRBV14; J: TRBJ2-1; D: -; size: -; DNA: TGTGCCAGCAGCCTAGCGAGCGGACTCCCCTACAATGAGCAGTTCTTC; CDR3: CASSLASGLPYNEQFF
V: TRBV19; J: TRBJ2-5; D: -; size: -; DNA: TGTGCCAGTAGTCCCGATGGGTCCGGCCAGACCCAGTACTTC; CDR3: CASSPDGSGQTQYF
V: TRBV28; J: TRBJ2-3; D: TRBD2; size: once; DNA: TGTGCCAGCAGTTTATATACCAGCGGGAGTACAGATACGCAGTATTTT; CDR3: CASSLYTSGSTDTQYF
V: TRBV30; J: TRBJ2-5; D: TRBD1; size: -; DNA: TGTGCCTGGAGTCCCAGGACAGGGACCTTACCGACCCAGTACTTC; CDR3: CAWSPRTGTLPTQYF
V: TRBV29-1; J: TRBJ1-5; D: -; size: -; DNA: TGCAGCGCTGGGACTGCCGGCGGTCAGCCCCAGCATTTT; CDR3: CSAGTAGGQPQHF
V: TRBV10-3; J: TRBJ2-1; D: -; size: -; DNA: TGTGCCATCAGTGAGTTTGGGACAGAGCAGTTCTTC; CDR3: CAISEFGTEQFF
V: TRBV28; J: TRBJ2-7; D: -; size: once; DNA: TGTGCCAGCAGTTTACCCTCACTCTATTCCCACGAGCAGTACTTC; CDR3: CASSLPSLYSHEQYF
V: TRBV5-6; J: TRBJ1-4; D: -; size: -; DNA: TGTGCCAGCAGCCACAACAGGGTAGATGGTGAAAAACTGTTTTTT; CDR3: CASSHNRVDGEKLFF
V: TRBV7-3; J: TRBJ2-7; D: TRBD1; size: -; DNA: TGTGCCAGCAGCGTGGGACAGGGCAATACCTACGAGCAGTACTTC; CDR3: CASSVGQGNTYEQYF
V: TRBV12-3/TRBV12-4; J: TRBJ1-1; D: -; size: -; DNA: TGTGCCAACGGCCCGGGCGGCTCTGAAGCTTTCTTT; CDR3: CANGPGGSEAFF
V: TRBV6-2/TRBV6-3; J: TRBJ1-2; D: -; size: -; DNA: TGTGCCAGCAGTTACTCTCGCCCTACGTTGTATGGCTACACCTTC; CDR3: CASSYSRPTLYGYTF
V: TRBV7-9; J: TRBJ1-6; D: -; size: -; DNA: TGTGCCAGCAGCTTAGTAGAGGGAAATTCACCCCTCCACTTT; CDR3: CASSLVEGNSPLHF
V: TRBV11-2; J: TRBJ2-2; D: -; size: -; DNA: TGTGCCAGCAGCTTAGGGCTCCGAGGAACCGGGGAGCTGTTTTTT; CDR3: CASSLGLRGTGELFF
V: TRBV7-9; J: TRBJ2-1; D: -; size: -; DNA: TGTGCCAGCAGCTCCGTAAAAGAGTTCTCCTACAATGAGCAGTTCTTC; CDR3: CASSSVKEFSYNEQFF
V: TRBV4-3; J: TRBJ2-7; D: TRBD1; size: -; DNA: TGCGCCAGCAGCCGGGGACAGGGGGACGAGCAGTACTTC; CDR3: CASSRGQGDEQYF
V: TRBV28; J: TRBJ1-1; D: TRBD1; size: -; DNA: TGTGCCAGCAGTTTGACAGGGGCCGGGAACACTGAAGCTTTCTTT; CDR3: CASSLTGAGNTEAFF
V: TRBV7-2; J: TRBJ2-7; D: TRBD2; size: -; DNA: TGTGCCAGCAGCTTGGGACTAGCGGGAACTACCTACGAGCAGTACTTC; CDR3: CASSLGLAGTTYEQYF
V: TRBV18; J: TRBJ1-4; D: -; size: -; DNA: TGTGCCAGCTCACGGGGAAGTAATGAAAAACTGTTTTTT; CDR3: CASSRGSNEKLFF
V: TRBV3-1/TRBV3-2; J: TRBJ1-2; D: TRBD1; size: -; DNA: TGTGCCAGCAGCCAAGAGGAACAGGGGTATGGCTACACCTTC; CDR3: CASSQEEQGYGYTF
V: TRBV28; J: TRBJ1-2; D: TRBD1; size: -; DNA: TGTGCCAGCTGGGACAGCTCAAAATATGGCTACACCTTC; CDR3: CASWDSSKYGYTF
V: TRBV3-1/TRBV3-2; J: TRBJ2-5; D: -; size: once; DNA: TGTGCCAGCAGCCAAGGGGGGGTTGGATACACCCAGTACTTC; CDR3: CASSQGGVGYTQYF
V: TRBV5-4; J: TRBJ2-1; D: -; size: few; DNA: TGTGCCAGCAGCTCACCTAGCGTAGGGTCCTACAATGAGCAGTTCTTC; CDR3: CASSSPSVGSYNEQFF
V: TRBV12-5; J: TRBJ1-1; D: TRBD1; size: few; DNA: TGTGCTAGTGGTAGGGGACAGGGGGCAGGGGTGAACACTGAAGCTTTCTTT; CDR3: CASGRGQGAGVNTEAFF
V: TRBV4-3; J: TRBJ2-7; D: -; size: few; DNA: TGCGCCAGCAGCCAAGATATGGGGCCTCGGGAGCAGTACTTC; CDR3: CASSQDMGPREQYF
V: TRBV5-4; J: TRBJ2-1; D: -; size: -; DNA: TGTGCCAGCAGCTTGGTAATTACAGCCTACAATGAGCAGTTCTTC; CDR3: CASSLVITAYNEQFF
V: TRBV5-4; J: TRBJ2-5; D: TRBD2; size: -; DNA: TGTGCCAGCAGCTTGGTGGGGGGGAGGGCCCAAGAGACCCAGTACTTC; CDR3: CASSLVGGRAQETQYF
V: TRBV5-4; J: TRBJ2-3; D: TRBD2; size: -; DNA: TGTGCCAGCAGTCCTGGACTAGCGGGAACAGATACGCAGTATTTT; CDR3: CASSPGLAGTDTQYF
V: TRBV4-3; J: TRBJ2-1; D: -; size: -; DNA: TGCGCCAGCAGCCAAGATCATAAGGGTCCAGGGGATCGGGATGAGCAGTTCTTC; CDR3: CASSQDHKGPGDRDEQFF
V: TRBV30; J: TRBJ2-1; D: -; size: -; DNA: TGTGCCTGGACCGACCCGAGGACACCCAGGGGTGAGCAGTTCTTC; CDR3: CAWTDPRTPRGEQFF
V: TRBV2; J: TRBJ2-3; D: TRBD2; size: -; DNA: TGTGCCAGCAGTGAAGCAGAAAGCGGGATCCTCACAGATACGCAGTATTTT; CDR3: CASSEAESGILTDTQYF
V: TRBV11-1; J: TRBJ2-1; D: -; size: -; DNA: TGTGCCAGCAGCCTAATCGAACACAATGAGCAGTTCTTC; CDR3: CASSLIEHNEQFF
V: TRBV18; J: TRBJ1-5; D: TRBD1; size: -; DNA: TGTGCCAGCTCACCGGACAGGGGGGATTCTCAGCCCCAGCATTTT; CDR3: CASSPDRGDSQPQHF
V: TRBV6-6; J: TRBJ2-5; D: -; size: -; DNA: TGTGCCAGCAGTTACTCGACTGCAGGTGGAGAGACCCAGTACTTC; CDR3: CASSYSTAGGETQYF
V: TRBV5-4; J: TRBJ2-5; D: TRBD1; size: -; DNA: TGTGCCAGCAGCCCCCCGCCGGGACAGGGATCAGAGACCCAGTACTTC; CDR3: CASSPPPGQGSETQYF
V: TRBV5-1; J: TRBJ1-1; D: -; size: -; DNA: TGCGCCAGCAGCTTTGGGGGACTGAACACTGAAGCTTTCTTT; CDR3: CASSFGGLNTEAFF
V: TRBV28; J: TRBJ1-5; D: -; size: -; DNA: TGTGCCAGCAGTTTAGGTGCGGGGAGGCATCAGCCCCAGCATTTT; CDR3: CASSLGAGRHQPQHF
V: TRBV7-2; J: TRBJ1-3; D: -; size: once; DNA: TGTGCCAGCAGCTCCCCTGGGGGAGGGGCCCTCTCTGGAAACACCATATATTTT; CDR3: CASSSPGGGALSGNTIYF
V: TRBV12-5; J: TRBJ2-7; D: -; size: -; DNA: TGTGCTAGTGGTCCAGAGAACTTC; CDR3: CASGPENF
V: TRBV5-1; J: TRBJ2-5; D: TRBD1; size: once; DNA: TGCGCCAGCAGCCCGGGACAGGGCGCAATGGAGACCCAGTACTTC; CDR3: CASSPGQGAMETQYF
V: TRBV4-2; J: TRBJ2-3; D: TRBD2; size: -; DNA: TGTGCCAGCAGCCCCCGAGGTAGCGGGAGCACAGATACGCAGTATTTT; CDR3: CASSPRGSGSTDTQYF
V: TRBV6-2/TRBV6-3; J: TRBJ2-1; D: -; size: -; DNA: TGTGCCAGCACCCCTAGCAGGCTTGTCTGGATTCCTGAGCAGTTCTTC; CDR3: CASTPSRLVWIPEQFF
V: TRBV21-1; J: TRBJ1-5; D: -; size: -; DNA: TGTGCCAGCAGCCGCGTAACTTGCAATCAGCCCCAGCATTTT; CDR3: CASSRVTCNQPQHF
V: TRBV24-1; J: TRBJ2-1; D: TRBD1; size: -; DNA: TGTGCCACCAGTGAGGACAGGGGCGCCTACAATGAGCAGTTCTTC; CDR3: CATSEDRGAYNEQFF
V: TRBV18; J: TRBJ1-1; D: TRBD1; size: -; DNA: TGTGCCAGCTCACCGGGACAGGAGAACACTGAAGCTTTCTTT; CDR3: CASSPGQENTEAFF
V: TRBV27; J: TRBJ1-2; D: -; size: -; DNA: TGTGCCAGCAGTATCTCGGGGGGGGCTGGTGGCTACACCTTC; CDR3: CASSISGGAGGYTF
V: TRBV7-2; J: TRBJ1-4; D: -; size: -; DNA: TGTGCCAGCAGCAGAACAGGGATCACAACTAATGAAAAACTGTTTTTT; CDR3: CASSRTGITTNEKLFF
V: TRBV5-1; J: TRBJ2-7; D: TRBD2; size: -; DNA: TGCGCCAGCAGGCCTGGAGCGGGAGTAGACGAGCAGTACTTC; CDR3: CASRPGAGVDEQYF